This is a list of T cell receptor beta chains from one sample in a study of shared clonotypes between healthy human individuals. Method: immunoSEQ multiplex PCR; TCRdb's copy keeps in-frame clones and lacks some. The sample holds 600,000 or so clones, 85% to 95% seen once. The source material was naive CD8+ T cells sorted from blood. The receptors stem from a woman between 25 and 40 years old in good health. Both conserved end residues are part of each CDR3. Each record gives: CDR3 length, J gene, V gene, CDR3 protein.

14 TRBJ2-1 TRBV2 CASAAPEGYNEQFF
13 TRBJ2-5 TRBV6-5 CASRGQAEETQYF
13 TRBJ2-7 TRBV6-1 CASSEGLPYEQYF
19 TRBJ2-5 TRBV13 CASSSSRSLAELYQETQYF
15 TRBJ2-7 TRBV27 CASSFLAGGTIFLNF
13 TRBJ2-5 TRBV9 CASSGSGSETQYF
13 TRBJ2-7 TRBV25-1 CASSETGSYEQYF
17 TRBJ2-1 TRBV19 CASTTDPTGLAFNEQFF
15 TRBJ1-4 TRBV5-6 CASSPQGRPNEKLFF
16 TRBJ1-1 TRBV6-1 CASSEASAGGNTEAFF
15 TRBJ2-7 TRBV27 CASSPGLAGVREQYF
12 TRBJ1-2 TRBV27 CASSLGGDGYTF
13 TRBJ1-2 TRBV7-9 CASSEELNHGYTF
16 TRBJ2-7 TRBV5-5 CASSLSRAVSSYEQYF
16 TRBJ1-1 TRBV30 CAWSGDRDRTNTEVFF
14 TRBJ1-2 TRBV6-1 CASGTRTVLDGYTF
13 TRBJ1-1 TRBV5-4 CASSLGFHTEAFF
17 TRBJ2-2 TRBV14 CASSRGLAESITGELFF
15 TRBJ2-6 TRBV5-4 CASSLWGSGANVLTF
16 TRBJ2-7 TRBV15 CATSRGAIAGLYEQYF
15 TRBJ1-4 TRBV28 CASSLTTGGREKLFF
14 TRBJ1-5 TRBV30 CAWSGGESNQPQHF
15 TRBJ1-1 TRBV27 CASSLSLRGETEAFF
12 TRBJ2-7 TRBV7-9 CASSLGANEQYF
12 TRBJ2-7 TRBV29-1 CSVAAGSYEQYF
14 TRBJ2-7 TRBV5-3 CARSGTSGSGEQYF
14 TRBJ1-2 TRBV4-1 CASSRRGLLRGYTF
16 TRBJ2-3 TRBV11-2 CASSSHDRGGADTQYF
18 TRBJ2-6 TRBV28 CASSLGHLLPSGANVLTF